These 28 T cell receptor beta chains share one sample of origin, sequenced in a study of T cells expressing NK-cell markers. TCRdb re-called the 5' RACE reads, yielding one record per CDR3 amino acid sequence without DNA. In all, the sample yields around 550,000 distinct CDR3 sequences. The material sequenced was blood T cells: a sorted CD56 or NKG2C T cell subset, CD4+ or CD8+ T cells, or bulk PBMC T cells (not recorded which). The receptors originated from a man in his late teens or twenties in good health.

The V and J genes are TRBV5-1 and TRBJ2-1; TCRdb's D call, TRBD1, is unchecked because there is no DNA. CDR1 and CDR2 (germline): SGHRS, YFSETQ. The CDR3 loop spans 16 amino acids. CDR3 amino acids: CASSAYRAGGYNEQFF.

The V and J genes are TRBV12-3 or TRBV12-4 and TRBJ2-1. This CDR3 contains 12 residues. CDR3 loop: CASSLTAQRGFF.

The chain joins TRBV20-1 to TRBJ2-1. CDR3 size: 12 residues. CDR1 DFQATT and CDR2 SNEGSKA come from the germline V gene (reference sequence). The CDR3 here is CSASTFYNEQFF.

The chain is built from TRBV3-1 and TRBJ2-1; the TCRdb call, TRBD2, lacks DNA for checking. CDR3 size: 14 residues. From germline, CDR1 is LGHDT and CDR2 YNNKEL (reference sequence). CDR3 protein: CASSLLAAGNEQFF.

The V gene is TRBV10-3, the J gene TRBJ2-7; TCRdb returns TRBD1, unconfirmable since there is no DNA. CDR1 and CDR2 from the germline V gene are ENHRY and SYGVKD. This CDR3 spans 13 amino acids. The CDR3 is CAIGPPGPYEQYF.

The rearrangement links TRBV29-1 to TRBJ2-3. This CDR3 comprises 11 residues. Germline V gene lookup returns CDR1 SQVTM and CDR2 ANQGSEA. This CDR3 reads CSVDAEDTQYF.

V and J are TRBV6-5 and TRBJ1-3; TCRdb designates TRBD1, a call that cannot be tested without DNA. Germline assignment: CDR1 MNHEY and CDR2 SVGAGI. The CDR3 contains 15 residues. CDR3: CASRTARGLGNTIYF.

The V gene is TRBV10-3, the J gene TRBJ2-5; the TCRdb D gene call, TRBD2, has no DNA to confirm it. Germline loops: CDR1 ENHRY, CDR2 SYGVKD. This CDR3 has 15 residues. CDR3 amino acids: CAISPAASRPETQYF.

The J gene is TRBJ2-1, the V gene TRBV28; TCRdb names TRBD2, which stays unverified in the absence of DNA. This CDR3 is built from 13 residues. Germline V gives CDR1 MDHEN, CDR2 SYDVKM. CDR3 protein: CAHQPGGSNEQFF. The whole variable domain, remainder taken from reference TRBV28 and TRBJ2-1, is DVKVTQSSRYLVKRTGEKVFLECVQDMDHENMFWYRQDPGLGLRLIYFSYDVKMKEKGDIPEGYSVSREKKERFSLILESASTNQTSMYLCAHQPGGSNEQFFGPGTRLTVL.

This rearrangement joins TRBV12-3 or TRBV12-4 to TRBJ1-1. This CDR3 has 11 residues. The CDR3 here is CASRKGAEAFF.

J is TRBJ2-7 and V is TRBV5-1; the D gene TCRdb calls, TRBD2, cannot be checked with no DNA. The germline V gene encodes CDR1 SGHRS and CDR2 YFSETQ. The CDR3 has 14 residues. CDR3 sequence: CASSWRTSSGEQYF.

The V gene is TRBV5-1, the J gene TRBJ2-7; TCRdb returns TRBD1, unconfirmable since there is no DNA. The CDR3 spans 14 residues. Per germline, CDR1 SGHRS and CDR2 YFSETQ. CDR3 region: CASSRQGVSYEQYF.

This CDR3 is CSASQTLPPQETQYF. The J gene is TRBJ2-5, the V gene TRBV20-1; lacking DNA, the TRBD2 call made by TCRdb goes unchecked. Germline lookup yields CDR1 DFQATT and CDR2 SNEGSKA (reference sequence). The CDR3 runs 15 residues.

The chain combines TRBV12-3 or TRBV12-4 with TRBJ2-1; TCRdb's D gene call, TRBD2, goes unchecked for lack of DNA. This CDR3 region has 14 residues. CDR3 protein: CASSSQTRSDEQFF.

The chain recombines TRBV7-9 with TRBJ2-1; TCRdb calls TRBD2, which cannot be checked without DNA. There are 17 residues in the CDR3. Germline V gene data show CDR1 as SEHNR and CDR2 as FQNEAQ (reference sequence). CDR3 amino acids: CASSSDKLAGAYNEQFF.

This sequence joins TRBV5-6 and TRBJ1-2; TCRdb calls TRBD1, which cannot be checked without DNA. Per germline, CDR1 SGHDT and CDR2 YYEEEE. The CDR3 has 15 residues. CDR3 sequence reads: CASSVTDFPGYGYTF. The full variable domain, in which reference TRBV5-6 and TRBJ1-2 provide the parts outside the CDR3, is DAGVTQSPTHLIKTRGQQVTLRCSPKSGHDTVSWYQQALGQGPQFIFQYYEEEERQRGNFPDRFSGHQFPNYSSELNVNALLLGDSALYLCASSVTDFPGYGYTFGSGTRLTVV.

This sequence joins TRBV29-1 and TRBJ1-2; absent DNA, TCRdb's TRBD1 call cannot be checked. Per the germline V gene, CDR1 is SQVTM and CDR2 is ANQGSEA. This CDR3 contains 18 residues. CDR3 sequence reads: CSVVTPDRVNTYGYGYTF.

The chain combines TRBV4-1 with TRBJ2-5; without DNA, the TCRdb call of TRBD2 cannot be checked. Germline V lookup: CDR1 MGHRA, CDR2 YSYEKL. The CDR3 has 15 residues. The CDR3 here is CASAPGLAGLETQYF.

V gene TRBV6-2 or TRBV6-3 combines with J gene TRBJ2-1. The CDR3 is 15 amino acids. Looked up from germline, CDR1 is MNHEY and CDR2 is SVGEGT. The chain's CDR3 is CASSYWASSYNEQFF.

The chain recombines TRBV5-1 with TRBJ2-1; TCRdb calls TRBD2, which cannot be checked without DNA. Germline assignment: CDR1 SGHRS and CDR2 YFSETQ. CDR3 length: 19 amino acids. The CDR3 sequence: CASSLIKLAGGPTYNEQFF.

The J gene is TRBJ2-7, the V gene TRBV7-9; no DNA is available, so the TRBD1 call from TCRdb remains unchecked. This CDR3 contains 14 residues. In germline, CDR1 is SEHNR, CDR2 FQNEAQ (reference sequence). CDR3 region: CASSIRDRGLEQYF.

V is TRBV29-1 and J is TRBJ2-4; TCRdb indicates TRBD1, and absent DNA this call remains unverified. Germline V gives CDR1 SQVTM, CDR2 ANQGSEA. The CDR3 totals 13 residues. The CDR3: CSVEYRDKNIQYF.

The V and J genes are TRBV28 and TRBJ2-7; the D call from TCRdb, TRBD1, cannot be confirmed without DNA. In germline, CDR1 is MDHEN, CDR2 SYDVKM. The CDR3 has 17 residues. CDR3 region: CASSLKAGSPLYAEQYF.

The rearrangement uses TRBV7-2 and TRBJ2-1. Germline CDR1 and CDR2: SGHTA and FQGNSA. The CDR3 loop spans 13 amino acids. The CDR3 sequence: CASSYRWGNEQFF.

This sequence joins TRBV5-1 and TRBJ2-1; with no DNA, the TCRdb D assignment of TRBD1 cannot be verified. The CDR3 is 15 residues long. Germline CDR1 and CDR2: SGHRS and YFSETQ. The CDR3 loop reads CASRRDLSSYNEQFF.

The chain carries TRBV11-2 and TRBJ2-1; the D call from TCRdb, TRBD2, cannot be confirmed without DNA. The CDR3 sequence is 15 residues long. Germline V gene lookup returns CDR1 SGHAT and CDR2 FQNNGV. CDR3 sequence reads: CASSQTSGSRNEQFF.

The chain couples TRBV7-2 to TRBJ2-4; the D call of TRBD1 rests on TCRdb alone, since no DNA is present to check it. CDR3 length: 15 amino acids. CDR1 and CDR2 (germline): SGHTA, FQGNSA. CDR3 in amino acids: CASSFNSGPGNIQYF.

V usage is TRBV7-2 and J usage is TRBJ2-1. The CDR3 totals 14 residues. The germline V gene encodes CDR1 SGHTA and CDR2 FQGNSA. CDR3 sequence: CASSLRSPYSEQFF.